This TCR beta chain was obtained from a study of cytomegalovirus exposure and HLA in healthy donors. Study results and limitations: The listing of 150 or so TCR beta chains classed them as cytomegalovirus-associated.

This clone occurred a few times. Its cognate antigen is unknown. Profiling relied on immunoSEQ multiplex PCR, and the TCRdb table lists in-frame clones only, not all of them. Of 220,000 or so clones in the sample, roughly 88% were seen once. This CDR3 is built from 15 residues. CDR1 is LNHDA, CDR2 SQIVND, per germline (reference sequence). V was clipped by 3 bases and J by 3 bases; unmatched bases: 7. The chain has TRBV19 and TRBJ2-7, with 8 bases that match TRBD2. The sequence was collected from a woman in her 30s in good health and CMV-seropositive. Sequencing was carried out using PBMCs. This chain's CDR3 is CASSIGSGGFYEQYF. CDR3 in DNA: TGTGCCAGTAGTATTGGTTCGGGAGGGTTCTACGAGCAGTACTTC.